This passage covers 3 T cell receptor beta chains from one sample sequenced in a study of T cell responses to AZD1222 COVID-19 vaccine listed by TCRdb under 2021. The time point label of this sample denotes: about 28 days (+/-7) after the second vaccine dose. Receptors were amplified or captured by the immunoSEQ multiplex PCR assay. TCRdb took over this immuneACCESS table, retaining in-frame rearrangements with V and J assigned. Such tables are incomplete; in checked studies, under half of the missing clones stem from an unresolved V gene, and the remainder is unexplained. Here the sample has approximately 110,000 clones; around 85% occur a single time. The ten largest clonotypes hold 4.4% of the sample. Sequencing was performed on peripheral blood, taken 28 days after the second AZD1222 dose. The receptors originated from an adult who received the AZD1222 COVID-19 vaccine.

The chain uses TRBV6-5 and TRBJ1-6; D uncertain. The V gene's germline CDR1 is MNHEY and CDR2 SVGAGI. The CDR3 is 14 amino acids. Between the trimmed V and J ends, which lost 6 bases and 5 bases, there was a span of 11 bases. CDR3 DNA sequence: TGTGCCAGCAGGGTCGAAACGGATAATTCACCCCTCCACTTT. Translating gives CASRVETDNSPLHF.

The chain combines TRBV10-1 with TRBJ2-1; D call uncertain. This CDR3 spans 14 amino acids. Germline loops: CDR1 WNHNN, CDR2 SYGVQD (reference sequence). Trimming took off 0 bases at V and 8 bases at J, with 11 bases between the two ends. CDR3 loop: CASSESLLYDEQFF. The DNA of the CDR3 is TGCGCCAGCAGTGAGTCTCTCCTCTATGATGAGCAGTTCTTC.

The CDR3 nucleotides are TGTGCCAGTAGTATCCGAGAAAACAATGAGCAGTTCTTC. Translation: CASSIRENNEQFF. The gene calls are TRBV19 and TRBJ2-1; D not certain. Germline V lookup: CDR1 LNHDA, CDR2 SQIVND (reference sequence). V lost 3 bases and J 5 bases, leaving 8 bases between the germline ends. The CDR3 totals 13 residues.